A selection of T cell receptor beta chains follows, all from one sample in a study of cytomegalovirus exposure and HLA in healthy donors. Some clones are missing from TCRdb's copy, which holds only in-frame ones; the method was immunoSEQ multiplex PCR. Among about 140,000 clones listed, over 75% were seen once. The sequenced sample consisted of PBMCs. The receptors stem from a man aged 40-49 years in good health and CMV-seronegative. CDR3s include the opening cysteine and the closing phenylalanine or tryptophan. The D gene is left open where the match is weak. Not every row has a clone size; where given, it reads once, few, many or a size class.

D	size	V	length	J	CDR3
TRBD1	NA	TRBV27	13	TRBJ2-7	CASSFTDRGPRFF
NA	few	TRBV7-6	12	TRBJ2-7	CASSFRGDEQYF
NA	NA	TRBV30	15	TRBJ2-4	CAWSVSGVAKNIQYF
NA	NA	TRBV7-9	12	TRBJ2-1	CASSRTRDSQFF
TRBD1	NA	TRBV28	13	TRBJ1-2	CASSPTGGAGYTF
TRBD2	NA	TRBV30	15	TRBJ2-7	CAWSAGTNPISGQYF
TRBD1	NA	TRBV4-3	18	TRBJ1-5	CASSPGQGQRGVFQPQHF
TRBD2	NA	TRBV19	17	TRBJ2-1	CASSGLAGGKWYNEQFF
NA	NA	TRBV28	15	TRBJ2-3	CASSRTADLTDTQYF
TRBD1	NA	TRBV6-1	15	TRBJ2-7	CASSLRGQGPHEQYF
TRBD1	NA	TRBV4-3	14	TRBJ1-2	CASSHEGQGALYTF
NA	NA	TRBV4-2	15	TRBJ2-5	CASSRLSLDGETQYF
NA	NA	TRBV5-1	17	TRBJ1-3	CASSLEGRVSSGNTIYF
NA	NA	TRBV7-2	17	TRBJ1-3	CASSPPSVAASGNTIYF
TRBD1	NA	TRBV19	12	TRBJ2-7	CAKDRGQYEQYF
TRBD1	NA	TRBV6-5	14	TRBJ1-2	CASFPGTGIYGYTF
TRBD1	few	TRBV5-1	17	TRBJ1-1	CASSPPSGGWGNTEAFF
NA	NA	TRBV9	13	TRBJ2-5	CASSVGTEETQYF
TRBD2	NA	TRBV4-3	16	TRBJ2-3	CASSQEGGVSTDTQYF
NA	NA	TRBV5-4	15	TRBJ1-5	CASSQGGERDQPQHF
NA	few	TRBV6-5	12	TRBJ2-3	CASSPGWDTQYF
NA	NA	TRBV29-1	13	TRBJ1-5	CSVFRGDRQPQHF
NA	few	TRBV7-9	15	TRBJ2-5	CASSIPWTAEETQYF
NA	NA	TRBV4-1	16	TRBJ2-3	CASSHQKQSSTDTQYF
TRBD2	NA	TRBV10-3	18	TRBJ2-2	CAISDLGSGASNTGELFF
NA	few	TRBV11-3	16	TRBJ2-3	CASSPGDLTSTDTQYF
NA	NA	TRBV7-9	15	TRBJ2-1	CASSLEKRVTNEQFF
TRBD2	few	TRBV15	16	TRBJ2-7	CATSPEGLAGPGEQYF
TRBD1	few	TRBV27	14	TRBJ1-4	CASSLLTGVEKLFF
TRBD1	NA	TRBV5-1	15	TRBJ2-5	CASSLVQGDRETQYF
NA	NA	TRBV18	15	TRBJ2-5	CASSPLPRGQETQYF
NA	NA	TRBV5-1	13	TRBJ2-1	CASSLAGNNEQFF
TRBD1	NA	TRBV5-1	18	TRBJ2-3	CASSSGTGIPLGTDTQYF
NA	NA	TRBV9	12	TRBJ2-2	CASSVGTGELFF
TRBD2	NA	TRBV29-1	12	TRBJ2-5	CSARTSGETQYF
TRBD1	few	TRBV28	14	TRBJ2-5	CASSSGQWVETQYF
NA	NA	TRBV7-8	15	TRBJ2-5	CASSLVGRGSETQYF
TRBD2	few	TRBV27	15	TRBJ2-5	CASSLLAGGGETQYF
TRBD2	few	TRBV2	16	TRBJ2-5	CASSGLAGGLQETQYF
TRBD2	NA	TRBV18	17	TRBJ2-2	CASSPPGGSNRSGELFF
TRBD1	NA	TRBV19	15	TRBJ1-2	CASRKPGQGSYGYTF
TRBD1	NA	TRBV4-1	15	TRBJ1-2	CASSLSTGEDYGYTF
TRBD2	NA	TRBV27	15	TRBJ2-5	CASSLFTGEGETQYF
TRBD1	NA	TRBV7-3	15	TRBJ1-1	CASSLMTGGYTEAFF
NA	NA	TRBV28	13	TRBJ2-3	CASSPGSTDTQYF
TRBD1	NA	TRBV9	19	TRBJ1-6	CASSADRGGLYSYNSPLHF
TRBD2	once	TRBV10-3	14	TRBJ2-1	CAILGGSSYNEQFF
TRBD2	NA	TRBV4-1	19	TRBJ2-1	CASSQGPPFTSGVGNEQFF
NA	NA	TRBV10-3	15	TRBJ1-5	CAIKGEDYSNQPQHF
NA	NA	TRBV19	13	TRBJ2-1	CASSSGAYNEQFF
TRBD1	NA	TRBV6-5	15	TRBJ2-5	CASSLTGVRQETQYF
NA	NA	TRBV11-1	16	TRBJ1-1	CAGSGEQGHPNTEAFF
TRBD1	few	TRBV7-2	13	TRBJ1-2	CASSLAGQGGYTF
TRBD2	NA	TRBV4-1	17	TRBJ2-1	CASSQGVSSGGTNEQFF
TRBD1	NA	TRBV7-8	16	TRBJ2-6	CASSAGYRGGANVLTF